The sequence of this TCR beta chain was determined in a study of T-cell memory formation after mild COVID-19. Each CDR3 protein is one row after TCRdb ran MiXCR on the 5' RACE reads. The data hold about 190,000 distinct CDR3 sequences, with around 17% observed a single time. Germline V lookup: CDR1 KGHSH, CDR2 LQKENI. CDR3 length: 13 residues. The ends lost 0 bases at V and 6 bases at J; junction bases unmatched: 1. V is TRBV18 and J is TRBJ2-7; TRBD1 matches at 8 bases. This clonotype was sampled from an adult woman who had mild COVID-19 (a few samples of this study predate the infection). Cell type and time point are not known. The source material was PBMCs or a T cell subset sorted from them (not recorded which). The CDR3: CASSPPQGAEQYF. CDR3 nucleotides: TGTGCCAGCTCACCACCCCAGGGGGCCGAGCAGTACTTC.